The T cell receptor (beta chain) under discussion was sequenced for a study of blood T cell repertoires in COVID-19. On the study more broadly: COVID-19 samples from acute and convalescent phases originated in the United States, Italy and Spain.

CDR3 length: 14 amino acids. The germline V and J ends were trimmed by 5 bases and 1 base, with 8 bases remaining between them. Per the germline V gene, CDR1 is SGHTA and CDR2 is FQGNSA. In the authors' methods: Reference gene primer amplification gave nucleated cell count estimates. This table comes from immunoSEQ multiplex PCR, and its TCRdb copy is limited to in-frame clones, with some not included. V and J calls and clone size are those listed in that table; D and trimming were worked out from the DNA. The data show roughly 200,000 clones, with roughly 87% seen just once and around 10% held by the top ten.

The genes are TRBV7-2 and TRBJ2-2; D is undetermined. The TCR was taken from a man aged 18 to 29 with acute COVID-19. Sequencing was carried out using PBMCs or T cells enriched from blood (not recorded which). The CDR3 protein is CASSRLKNTGELFF. The CDR3 DNA is TGTGCCAGCAGCCGCCTAAAGAACACCGGGGAGCTGTTTTTT.